The 8 T cell receptor beta chains below all came from one sample that was sequenced in a study of long-term antiretroviral therapy in people with HIV. Researchers ran immunoSEQ v3.0 at survey level. Some clones are missing from TCRdb's copy, which holds only in-frame ones; the method was immunoSEQ multiplex PCR. The sample records about 28,000 clones, more than 80% being singletons. This specimen was unsorted PBMCs, taken 0.3 years after starting antiretroviral therapy. Source of these receptors: a man in his forties or fifties with HIV.

J is TRBJ2-7 and V is TRBV7-9; no firm D call. Germline loops: CDR1 SEHNR, CDR2 FQNEAQ (reference sequence). The CDR3 has 14 residues. Trimming shortened V by 5 bases and J by 2 bases, and 13 bases separated the two germline ends. CDR3 coding DNA: TGTGCCAGCAGCCTACATACGCTTACCTACGAGCAGTACTTC. Protein product: CASSLHTLTYEQYF.

The gene calls are TRBV19 and TRBJ2-7; 7 bases line up with TRBD1. Germline trimming cut 3 bases from V and 7 bases from J; bases unmatched to any gene: 12. Per germline, CDR1 LNHDA and CDR2 SQIVND (reference sequence). This CDR3 contains 15 residues. The CDR3 protein is CASSIYRGGTVEQYF. DNA for the CDR3: TGTGCCAGTAGTATTTACAGGGGCGGAACTGTGGAGCAGTACTTC.

The chain is built from TRBV1 and TRBJ2-2; the table's D call, TRBD1, was not checked against the DNA. TRBV1 is a pseudogene segment. The CDR3 extends over 10 amino acids. In DNA, the CDR3 is TGCACCAGCACGCAGGCGGAGCTGTTTTTT. Residues: CTSTQAELFF.

V is TRBV28 and J is TRBJ2-3; D possibly corresponds to TRBD2 (6 bases). CDR3 length equals 15 residues. Trimming shortened V by 3 bases and J by 5 bases, and 15 bases separated the two germline ends. Germline CDR1 reads MDHEN; CDR2 reads SYDVKM. CDR3 DNA sequence: TGTGCCAGCAGTTTGGGTGGAGGGGCACAAGATACGCAGTATTTT. It yields the protein CASSLGGGAQDTQYF.

The gene calls are TRBV4-1 and TRBJ2-3, with a weak D call TRBD2 (7 bases). Germline loops: CDR1 MGHRA, CDR2 YSYEKL. The ends were cut back, 0 bases at V and 1 base at J, with 14 bases in the middle. The CDR3 covers 17 residues. The CDR3 DNA follows: TGCGCCAGCAGCCAAGATGGCGGAGGGGGGGGCACAGATACGCAGTATTTT. It specifies CASSQDGGGGGTDTQYF.

The chain recombines TRBV28 with TRBJ2-7; maybe TRBD2 (6 bases). Germline V gene sequence: CDR1 MDHEN, CDR2 SYDVKM. The CDR3 sequence is 16 residues long. The germline V and J ends were trimmed by 1 base and 0 bases, with 13 bases remaining between them. The CDR3 loop is CASSLSRDWISYEQYF. DNA of the CDR3: TGTGCCAGCAGTTTATCCCGGGACTGGATCTCCTACGAGCAGTACTTC. The full variable domain, completed using reference TRBV28 and TRBJ2-7, is DVKVTQSSRYLVKRTGEKVFLECVQDMDHENMFWYRQDPGLGLRLIYFSYDVKMKEKGDIPEGYSVSREKKERFSLILESASTNQTSMYLCASSLSRDWISYEQYFGPGTRLTVT.

V is TRBV18 and J is TRBJ1-2; tentative D call: TRBD1 (5 bases). V was cut by 4 bases and J by 3 bases, with 18 bases left in between. Germline CDR1 KGHSH, CDR2 LQKENI. The CDR3 consists of 16 residues. The CDR3 region has the DNA TGTGCCAGCTCACTAAATCAGGGTATTACCTACTATGGCTACACCTTC. Translating it yields CASSLNQGITYYGYTF.

The rearrangement uses TRBV18 and TRBJ1-6; TRBD1 might be the D (6 bases). CDR1 and CDR2 from the germline V gene are KGHSH and LQKENI. V dropped 3 bases and J dropped 5 bases, with 11 bases sitting between them. This CDR3 region has 15 residues. The CDR3, as DNA: TGTGCCAGCTCACCCAGACAGGATCATAATTCACCCCTCCACTTT. Amino acids: CASSPRQDHNSPLHF.